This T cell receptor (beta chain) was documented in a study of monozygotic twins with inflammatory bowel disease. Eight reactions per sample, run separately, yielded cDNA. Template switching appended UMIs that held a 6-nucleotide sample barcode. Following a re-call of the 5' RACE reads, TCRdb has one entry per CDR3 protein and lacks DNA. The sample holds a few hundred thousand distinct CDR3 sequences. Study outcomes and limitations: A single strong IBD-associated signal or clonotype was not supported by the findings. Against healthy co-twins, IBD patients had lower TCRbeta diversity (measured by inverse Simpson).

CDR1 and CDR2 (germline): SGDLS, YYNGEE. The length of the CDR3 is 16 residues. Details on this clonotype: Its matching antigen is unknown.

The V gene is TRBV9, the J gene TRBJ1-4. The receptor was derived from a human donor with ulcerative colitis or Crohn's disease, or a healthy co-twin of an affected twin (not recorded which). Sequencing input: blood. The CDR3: CASSVNAGGPNEKLFF.